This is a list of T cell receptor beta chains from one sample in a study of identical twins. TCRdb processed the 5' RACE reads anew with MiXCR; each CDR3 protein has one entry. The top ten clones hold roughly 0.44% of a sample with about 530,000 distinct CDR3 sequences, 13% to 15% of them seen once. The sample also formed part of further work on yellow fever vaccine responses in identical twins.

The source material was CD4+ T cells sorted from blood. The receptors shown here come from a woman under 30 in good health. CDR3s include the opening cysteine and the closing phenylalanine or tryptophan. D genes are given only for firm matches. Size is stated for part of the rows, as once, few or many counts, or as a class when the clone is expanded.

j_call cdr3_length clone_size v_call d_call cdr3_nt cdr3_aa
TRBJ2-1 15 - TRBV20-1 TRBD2 TGCAGTGCTAGAGATCCGGGGGGGCGGTACAATGAGCAGTTCTTC CSARDPGGRYNEQFF
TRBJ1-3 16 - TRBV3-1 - TGTGCCAGCACTAAAGACCTAGGGGGGAGGGGAAACACCATATATTTT CASTKDLGGRGNTIYF
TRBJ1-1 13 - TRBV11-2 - TGTGCCAGCAGCCCTCACGAGAACACTGAAGCTTTCTTT CASSPHENTEAFF
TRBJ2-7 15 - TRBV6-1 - TGTGCCAGCAGTGACGGGATTCAAAGTCTCTACGAGCAGTACTTC CASSDGIQSLYEQYF
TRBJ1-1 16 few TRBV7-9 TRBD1 TGTGCCAGCAGCTCTTATGGGGACAGTATGAGGACTGAAGCTTTCTTT CASSSYGDSMRTEAFF
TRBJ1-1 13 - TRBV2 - TGTGCCAGCAGGCCGGACGGGAACACTGAAGCTTTCTTT CASRPDGNTEAFF
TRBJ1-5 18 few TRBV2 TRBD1 TGTGCCAGCAGTCCAGGGACAGGGGGAAAAAGCAGCAATCAGCCCCAGCATTTT CASSPGTGGKSSNQPQHF
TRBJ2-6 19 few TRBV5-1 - TGCGCCAGCAGCTTGTGGGAAACGGCCGCAACCTCTGGGGCCAACGTCCTGACTTTC CASSLWETAATSGANVLTF
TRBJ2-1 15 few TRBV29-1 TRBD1 TGCAGCGAGAAAGGTGGGACAGGGCCTTACAATGAGCAGTTCTTC CSEKGGTGPYNEQFF
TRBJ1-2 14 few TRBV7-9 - TGTGCCAGCAGCTTAGCGGCAGGGATAAGTGGCTACACCTTC CASSLAAGISGYTF
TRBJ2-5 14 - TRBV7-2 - TGTGCCAGCAGCTTAGTCATGCGTGGGGAGACCCAGTACTTC CASSLVMRGETQYF
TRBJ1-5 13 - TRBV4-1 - TGCGCCAGCAGCCAAGATTTAACAAAGCCCCAGCATTTT CASSQDLTKPQHF
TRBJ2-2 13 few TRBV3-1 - TGTGCCAGCAGCCCAACCGTGACCGGGGAGCTGTTTTTT CASSPTVTGELFF
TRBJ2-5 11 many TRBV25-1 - TGTGCCAGCAGTGGTCTTGGGACCCAGTACTTC CASSGLGTQYF
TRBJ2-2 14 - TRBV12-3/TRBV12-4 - TGTGCCAGCAGTCGTAAGGAGTTGTCCGGGGAGCTGTTTTTT CASSRKELSGELFF
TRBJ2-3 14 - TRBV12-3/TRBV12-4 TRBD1 TGTGCCAGCAGTCGGGACAGGGTCACAGATACGCAGTATTTT CASSRDRVTDTQYF
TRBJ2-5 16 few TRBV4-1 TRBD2 TGCGCCAGCAGCCAAGATCAGGGGACTAGCGGGAGGACCCAGTACTTC CASSQDQGTSGRTQYF
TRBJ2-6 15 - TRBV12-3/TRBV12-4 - TGTGCCAGCAGTGGGGGACTCTCTGGGGCCAACGTCCTGACTTTC CASSGGLSGANVLTF
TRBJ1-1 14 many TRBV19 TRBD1 TGTGCCACCCAAGACAGGGGAAGGAACACTGAAGCTTTCTTT CATQDRGRNTEAFF
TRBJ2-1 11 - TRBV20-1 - TGCAGTGCTAAAGAGGGCCCTGAGCAGTTCTTC CSAKEGPEQFF
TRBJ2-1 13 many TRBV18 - TGTGCCAGCTCAGAAGGAACCTACAATGAGCAGTTCTTC CASSEGTYNEQFF
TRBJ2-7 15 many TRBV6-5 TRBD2 TGTGCCAGCAGTTACTTGGCGGGAGGCCCCTACGAGCAGTACTTC CASSYLAGGPYEQYF
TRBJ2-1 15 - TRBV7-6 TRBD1 TGTGCCAGCAGCTTACAGGGGGTGCTAGGCAATGAGCAGTTCTTC CASSLQGVLGNEQFF
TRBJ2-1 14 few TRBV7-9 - TGTGCCAGCAGCTTCGCTACCTCCTACAATGAGCAGTTCTTC CASSFATSYNEQFF
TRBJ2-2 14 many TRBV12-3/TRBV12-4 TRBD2 TGTGCCAGCAGTTTTGGGGGGGACACCGGGGAGCTGTTTTTT CASSFGGDTGELFF
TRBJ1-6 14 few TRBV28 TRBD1 TGTGCCAGCAACCGACAGGGGGGTAATTCACCCCTCCACTTT CASNRQGGNSPLHF
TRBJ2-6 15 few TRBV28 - TGTGCCAGCAGTCCCGGATACTCTGGGGCCAACGTCCTGACTTTC CASSPGYSGANVLTF
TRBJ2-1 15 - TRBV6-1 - TGTGCCAGCAGTGAGGCGCGGGGCTCCTACAATGAGCAGTTCTTC CASSEARGSYNEQFF
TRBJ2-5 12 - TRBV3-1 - TGTGCCAGCAGCCAATCTTGGGAGACCCAGTACTTC CASSQSWETQYF
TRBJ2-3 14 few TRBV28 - TGTGCCAGCAGCCTTAGGGGGGGGCCTAATACGCAGTATTTT CASSLRGGPNTQYF
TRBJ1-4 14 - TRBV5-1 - TGCGCCAGCAGTGTCAGGGGCGGGGATGAAAAACTGTTTTTT CASSVRGGDEKLFF
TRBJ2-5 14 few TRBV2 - TGTGCCACCCAGCCGGGACGGGTTTTAGAGACCCAGTACTTC CATQPGRVLETQYF
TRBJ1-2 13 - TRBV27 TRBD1 TGTGCCAGCAGTGAGGGACAGGGAGGTGGCTACACCTTC CASSEGQGGGYTF
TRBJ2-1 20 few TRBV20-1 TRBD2 TGCAGTGCTAGCGGAGTAGCGGGGGGTCTTTTACCCCTCCCCTACAATGAGCAGTTCTTC CSASGVAGGLLPLPYNEQFF
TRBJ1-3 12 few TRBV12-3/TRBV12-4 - TGTGCGTCCGGTGAGGGAGGAAACACCATATATTTT CASGEGGNTIYF
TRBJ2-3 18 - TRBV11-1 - TGTGCCAGCAGCTTAGTCCCTCTTCCTAGCGCCCGCACAGATACGCAGTATTTT CASSLVPLPSARTDTQYF
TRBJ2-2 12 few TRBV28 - TGTGCCAGCACCCCCCGGGTCGGGGAGCTGTTTTTT CASTPRVGELFF
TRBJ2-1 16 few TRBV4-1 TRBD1 TGCGCCAGCAGCCAGGGAACCGGGACAGGGGGCGATGAGCAGTTCTTC CASSQGTGTGGDEQFF
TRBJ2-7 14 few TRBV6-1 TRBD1 TGTGCCAGTAACCGGGACAGGGGTACTTACGAGCAGTACTTC CASNRDRGTYEQYF
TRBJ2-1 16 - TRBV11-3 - TGTGCCAGCAGCGATGGGGCTAGCAAATCCTACAATGAGCAGTTCTTC CASSDGASKSYNEQFF
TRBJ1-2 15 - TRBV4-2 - TGTGCCAGCAGCCAAGATCAGACAGGCGTCTATGGCTACACCTTC CASSQDQTGVYGYTF
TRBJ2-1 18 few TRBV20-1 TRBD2 TGCAGTGCTAGAGTCGGAGCGGGGGGCCTGATCTCCTACAATGAGCAGTTCTTC CSARVGAGGLISYNEQFF
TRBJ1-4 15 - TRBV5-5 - TGTGCCAGCAGCTTTGGTACCAACGAGAATGAAAAACTGTTTTTT CASSFGTNENEKLFF
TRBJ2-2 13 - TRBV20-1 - TGCAGTATTGATAGACAGAACACCGGGGAGCTGTTTTTT CSIDRQNTGELFF
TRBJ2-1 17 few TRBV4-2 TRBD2 TGTGCCAGCAGCCGGATTAGTGAGCGGGGCTCCTACAATGAGCAGTTCTTC CASSRISERGSYNEQFF
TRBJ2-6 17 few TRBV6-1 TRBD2 TGTGCCAGCACCCATGGGGGGGTCCGGAGTGGGGCCAACGTCCTGACTTTC CASTHGGVRSGANVLTF